Listed below are T cell receptor beta chains from one sample, sequenced in a study of response to subunit inactivated influenza vaccine. One entry per CDR3 protein results from TCRdb running MiXCR on the RT-PCR reads. Of roughly 700,000 distinct CDR3 sequences in the sample, about 14% were seen once. This sample comprised PBMCs from blood, obtained around 15 days before vaccination. These receptor sequences come from a man aged 50 to 59 who received an inactivated influenza vaccine. CDR3s leave out the opening cysteine and the closing phenylalanine or tryptophan. Size tells how often a clone was seen (once, few, many) or the class of an expanded clone, and some rows leave it out.

j_call,clone_size,v_call,cdr3_aa
TRBJ2-7,few,TRBV20-1,SARDLSPSGNYEQY
TRBJ1-1,few,TRBV7-2,ASSFSLGNTEAF
TRBJ1-4,few,TRBV5-1,ASSLSGVREEKLF
TRBJ2-1,few,TRBV27,ASSLGKAGGVYNEQF
TRBJ2-7,many,TRBV12-3/TRBV12-4,ASSSTRTSGAYEQY
TRBJ1-1,few,TRBV2,ARIKTNEAF
TRBJ2-5,-,TRBV20-1,SAHHGGGISTETQY
TRBJ2-5,many,TRBV3-1,ASGDAAPGQY
TRBJ2-7,few,TRBV15,ATSRVRGRLTYEQY
TRBJ2-1,many,TRBV6-1,ASITEGSYNEQF
TRBJ2-1,-,TRBV4-3,ASSQQYRDEQF
TRBJ2-2,few,TRBV29-1,SVETRSSGNTGELF
TRBJ2-7,-,TRBV18,ASSQASGRAVEQY
TRBJ2-3,few,TRBV7-9,ASSSRVGAKDTQY
TRBJ2-3,-,TRBV24-1,ATSDPKTSGVRTDTQY
TRBJ1-1,-,TRBV4-2,ASSQDRTKAF
TRBJ1-3,-,TRBV5-1,ASSLEGQLSGNTIY
TRBJ2-7,many,TRBV29-1,SVEGATGAYEQY
TRBJ2-7,few,TRBV5-1,ASSPMIGAYEQY
TRBJ2-2,few,TRBV7-6,ASSSKRQSNTGELF
TRBJ1-2,many,TRBV12-3/TRBV12-4,ASSTSYGYT
TRBJ2-1,-,TRBV5-6,ASSLPRGEQF
TRBJ2-1,-,TRBV27,ASSVSGTSEYNEQF
TRBJ2-7,many,TRBV25-1,AYNGEQY
TRBJ2-1,-,TRBV7-6,ASSLKAGTANYNEQF
TRBJ2-3,-,TRBV20-1,CASPRTGASTDTQY